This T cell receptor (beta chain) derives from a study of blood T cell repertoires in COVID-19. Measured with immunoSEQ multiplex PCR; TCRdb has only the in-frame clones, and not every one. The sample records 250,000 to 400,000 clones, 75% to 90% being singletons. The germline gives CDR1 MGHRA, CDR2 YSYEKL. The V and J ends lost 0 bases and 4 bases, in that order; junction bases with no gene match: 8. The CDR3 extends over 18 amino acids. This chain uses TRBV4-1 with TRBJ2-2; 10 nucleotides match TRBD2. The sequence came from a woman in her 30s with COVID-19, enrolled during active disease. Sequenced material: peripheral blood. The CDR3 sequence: CASSQEPSGSSVTGELFF. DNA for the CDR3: TGCGCCAGCAGCCAAGAGCCTAGCGGGAGTTCGGTCACCGGGGAGCTGTTTTTT.